The 11 T cell receptor beta chains below all came from one sample that was sequenced in a study of radiation and T cells in renal cell carcinoma. The sample's treatment: treatment-naive control, cytoreductive nephrectomy. The protocol was immunoSEQ multiplex PCR, while the TCRdb copy is restricted to in-frame clones and leaves out a portion. The table records about 15,000 clones, approximately 60% of them present only once. Sequencing was performed on tumor tissue, taken from a patient whose treatment was nephrectomy without radiotherapy. The origin of the receptors is a man aged 60 to 69 with renal cell carcinoma.

This chain uses TRBV6-4 with TRBJ2-2; D might be TRBD1 (6 bases). Trimming stripped 2 bases from V and 6 bases from J, with 10 bases between. CDR3 length: 14 amino acids. CDR1 MRHNA and CDR2 SNTAGT come from the germline V gene. Here the CDR3 reads CASSDLQGPGELFF. For the CDR3, the DNA is TGTGCCAGCAGTGACCTACAGGGTCCCGGGGAGCTGTTTTTT.

The chain carries TRBV5-4 and TRBJ2-1; 13 bases line up with TRBD2. The trim removed 1 base at V and 8 bases at J, leaving 9 bases unmatched. Looked up from germline, CDR1 is SGHNT and CDR2 is YYREEE (reference sequence). This CDR3 region has 17 residues. CDR3 region: CASSLQLAGGSSDEQFF. In DNA form, the CDR3 reads TGTGCCAGCAGCTTGCAACTAGCGGGAGGGTCGTCCGATGAGCAGTTCTTC.

The chain is built from TRBV7-9 and TRBJ1-3; possibly TRBD1 for D (5 bases). CDR3 length equals 17 residues. Trimming cost V 5 bases and J 2 bases, with 19 bases left between them. Germline V gene sequence: CDR1 SEHNR, CDR2 FQNEAQ (reference sequence). CDR3 in DNA: TGTGCCAGCAGCCCGAAAGAGCGCCAGGGTACTGGAAACACCATATATTTT. Its translation is CASSPKERQGTGNTIYF.

V is TRBV4-1 and J is TRBJ1-2; D possibly corresponds to TRBD1 (5 bases). There are 15 residues in the CDR3. V dropped 4 bases and J dropped 4 bases, with 16 bases sitting between them. CDR1 is MGHRA and CDR2 is YSYEKL in the germline V gene. The CDR3: CASSPRDPSPYGYTF. In DNA form, the CDR3 reads TGCGCCAGCAGCCCCCGGGACCCAAGTCCCTATGGCTACACCTTC.

The genes are TRBV15 and TRBJ1-2; no definite D call. CDR3 length equals 16 residues. Germline V gene lookup returns CDR1 LNHNV and CDR2 YYDKDF (reference sequence). Trimming left V 0 bases short and J 5 bases short, with 16 bases between. Written as DNA, the CDR3 is TGTGCCACCAGCAGAGATCGTAATGCTCTTCTTTATGGCTACACCTTC. It is translated as CATSRDRNALLYGYTF.

The chain couples TRBV7-8 to TRBJ2-6, with D unclear. Looked up from germline, CDR1 is SGHVS and CDR2 is FQNEAQ. This CDR3 is built from 17 residues. Trimming left V 1 base short and J 0 bases short, with 10 bases between. The DNA for the CDR3 is TGTGCCAGCAGCTTAGTAGGAGTTTCCTCTGGGGCCAACGTCCTGACTTTC. It specifies CASSLVGVSSGANVLTF.

The chain joins TRBV29-1 to TRBJ2-1; a possible D gene is TRBD2 (5 bases). Looked up from germline, CDR1 is SQVTM and CDR2 is ANQGSEA. The CDR3 runs to 14 residues. V lost 4 bases and J 7 bases, leaving 17 bases between the germline ends. CDR3 bases: TGCAGCGTTGCTAGCTCTCACGCCGGGAATGAGCAGTTCTTC. Translated, it gives CSVASSHAGNEQFF.

V and J are TRBV11-2 and TRBJ2-5; D might be TRBD1 (7 bases). V was pared by 5 bases and J by 5 bases, with 15 bases between. The germline gives CDR1 SGHAT, CDR2 FQNNGV. The CDR3 length is 14 residues. For the CDR3, the DNA is TGTGCCAGCAGCCACCTGGCAGGGGGGGAGACCCAGTACTTC. Its protein product is CASSHLAGGETQYF.

This clone has only one observation. This sequence joins TRBV25-1 and TRBJ2-3; no definite D call. The CDR3 consists of 15 residues. Germline loops: CDR1 MGHDK, CDR2 SYGVNS. V dropped 3 bases and J dropped 0 bases, with 10 bases sitting between them. CDR3 in amino acids: CASSDGIYSTDTQYF. In DNA, the CDR3 is TGTGCCAGCAGTGACGGTATCTATAGCACAGATACGCAGTATTTT.

In this sample, this clone turned up once. The rearrangement joins TRBV27 to TRBJ2-1; 8 nucleotides agree with TRBD2. V gave up 4 bases and J gave up 4 bases; unmatched junction bases: 9. This CDR3 is built from 16 residues. CDR1 and CDR2 from the germline V gene are MNHEY and SMNVEV (reference sequence). The CDR3 protein is CASSSFRAGGYNEQFF. The CDR3 DNA reads TGTGCCAGCAGTTCCTTCAGGGCGGGGGGTTACAATGAGCAGTTCTTC.

V gene TRBV5-1 combines with J gene TRBJ1-1, with a weak D call TRBD1 (5 bases). From germline, CDR1 is SGHRS and CDR2 YFSETQ. The CDR3 is 14 residues long. Trimming took 3 bases from V and 6 from J, leaving 15 bases between them. CDR3 DNA: TGCGCCAGCAGCTACCAGGGCCTGGACGCTGAAGCTTTCTTT. It specifies CASSYQGLDAEAFF. The full variable domain, completed using reference TRBV5-1 and TRBJ1-1, is KAGVTQTPRYLIKTRGQQVTLSCSPISGHRSVSWYQQTPGQGLQFLFEYFSETQRNKGNFPGRFSGRQFSNSRSEMNVSTLELGDSALYLCASSYQGLDAEAFFGQGTRLTVV.